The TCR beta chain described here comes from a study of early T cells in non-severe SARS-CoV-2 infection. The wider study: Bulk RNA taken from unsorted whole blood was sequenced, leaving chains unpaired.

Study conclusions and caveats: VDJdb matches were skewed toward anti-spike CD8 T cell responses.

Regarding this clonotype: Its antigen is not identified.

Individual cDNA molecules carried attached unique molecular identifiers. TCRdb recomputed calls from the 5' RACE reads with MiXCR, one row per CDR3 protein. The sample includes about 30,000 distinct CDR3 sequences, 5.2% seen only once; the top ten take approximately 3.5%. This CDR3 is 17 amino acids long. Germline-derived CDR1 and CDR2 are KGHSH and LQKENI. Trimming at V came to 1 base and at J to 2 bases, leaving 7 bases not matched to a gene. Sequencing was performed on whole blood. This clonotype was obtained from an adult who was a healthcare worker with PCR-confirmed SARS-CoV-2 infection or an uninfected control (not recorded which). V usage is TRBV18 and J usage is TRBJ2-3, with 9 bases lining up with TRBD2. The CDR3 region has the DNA TGTGCCAGCTCACCACAGGCTAGCGGGATTATCACAGATACGCAGTATTTT. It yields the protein CASSPQASGIITDTQYF.